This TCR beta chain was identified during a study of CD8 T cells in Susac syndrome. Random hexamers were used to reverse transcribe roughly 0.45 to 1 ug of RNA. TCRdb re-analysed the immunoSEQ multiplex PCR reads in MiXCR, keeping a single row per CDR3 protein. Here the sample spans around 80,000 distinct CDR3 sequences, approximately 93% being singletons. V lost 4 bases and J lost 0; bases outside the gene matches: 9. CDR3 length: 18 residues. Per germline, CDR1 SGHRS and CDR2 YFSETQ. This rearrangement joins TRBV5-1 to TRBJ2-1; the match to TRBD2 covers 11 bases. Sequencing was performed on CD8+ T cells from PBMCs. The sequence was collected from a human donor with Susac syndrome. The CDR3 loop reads CASSPRLAGLTSYNEQFF. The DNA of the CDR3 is TGCGCCAGCAGCCCAAGACTAGCGGGACTGACCTCCTACAATGAGCAGTTCTTC.